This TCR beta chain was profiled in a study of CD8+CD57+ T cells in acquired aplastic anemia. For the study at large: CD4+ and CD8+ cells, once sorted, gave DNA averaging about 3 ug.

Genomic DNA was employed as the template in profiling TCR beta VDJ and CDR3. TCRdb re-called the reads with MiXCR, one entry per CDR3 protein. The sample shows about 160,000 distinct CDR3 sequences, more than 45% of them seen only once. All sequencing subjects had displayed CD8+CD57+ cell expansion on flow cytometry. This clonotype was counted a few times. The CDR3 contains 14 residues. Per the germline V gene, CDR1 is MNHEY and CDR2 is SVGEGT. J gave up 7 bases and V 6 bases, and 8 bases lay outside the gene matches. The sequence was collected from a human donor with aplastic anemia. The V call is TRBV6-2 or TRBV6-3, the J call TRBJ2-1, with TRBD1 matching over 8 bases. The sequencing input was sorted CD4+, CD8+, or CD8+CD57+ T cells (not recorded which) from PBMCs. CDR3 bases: TGTGCCAGCAGAGAAAGCAGGGGGCTTAATGAGCAGTTCTTC. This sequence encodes CASRESRGLNEQFF.